This TCR beta chain was sequenced during a study of spatial heterogeneity in lung cancer (dated by TCRdb to between 2019 and 2020). Background for the entire study: Beta-chain transcripts were consistently detected in greater numbers than alpha-chain transcripts, which likely reflects a higher abundance of beta-chain transcripts. At surgery, over 200 tumor regions, 64 matched nontumor lung samples and some 54 PBMC samples were TCR-sequenced for both alpha and beta chains. TCR alpha and beta repertoires were quantitatively compared across multiple tumor regions, matched nontumor lung and blood in non-small cell lung cancer. In tumor regions, TCR transcript counts showed a strong correlation with a T cell transcriptional module score derived from matched bulk RNA-seq. Nonsynonymous mutation counts, determined by whole-exome sequencing of tumor tissue, were related to features of the TCR repertoire. In the raw uncorrected reads, each unique combination of TCR and UMI appeared on average more than ten times.

This clonotype has ten or more counts. Its antigen is unknown. No much larger clonotype is one base removed from it; base qualities were not supplied. The CDR3 sequence holds 13 residues, the cysteine and phenylalanine included. Only the CDR3 DNA is retained, 39 bases long and in frame from the first base. V and J are truncated by 0 bases and 5 bases respectively, leaving an intervening sequence of 7 bases. The CDR1 and CDR2 encoded by the germline V gene are LGHNT and FRNRAP. Library preparation was by 5' RACE. TCRdb names NextSeq 500 as the instrument used. In the TCR library protocol, a unique molecular identifier was attached to each TCR cDNA molecule so that PCR and sequencing errors could be corrected. Concerning the study's data processing: Decombinator tools were used for TCR identification, UMI-based error correction and CDR3 extraction. TCRs above a frequency of 2 per 1,000, corresponding to the top 1% of the tumor frequency distribution, were defined as expanded. Expanded tumor TCRs were classed as regional if statistically deemed absent (corrected P<0.05) from at least one tumor region, otherwise ubiquitous. Renyi diversity was computed with the R vegan package after each repertoire had been subsampled 100 times to 5,000 TCRs. CDR3 similarity networks were constructed using string-kernel similarity of amino acid triplets, with links drawn between CDR3s whose pairwise similarity was above 0.82. TCRdb applied fastp at Q25 and MiXCR to the public reads, then kept only in-frame beta chains. Every CDR3 protein is listed once, alongside the most common genes and DNA of its rows. TCRdb, not the authors, supplied the V and J calls. The sample table contains roughly 20,000 distinct CDR3 sequences; only one count was recorded for approximately 2.5% of them. Jointly, the top ten make up roughly 7.2% of the sample.

Reading the label with the study, this specimen's time point is: sample taken at primary tumor resection. Donors were around 69 patients with early-stage, untreated non-small cell lung cancer from the lung TRACERx cohort. Without any cell sorting, TCR sequencing was performed on whole RNA extracted either from tumor and nontumor lung tissue or from cryopreserved PBMC samples. A patient was chosen for TCR sequencing only when enough RNA was available from at least two tumor regions. Before being selected, tumor and adjacent nontumor lung specimens were reviewed by a lung pathologist. General study outcomes and caveats: Additional single-cell paired TCR alpha and beta sequencing was considered necessary to confirm, at a functional level, the hypothesis that regional TCRs recognize regional mutations. Counts of ubiquitous and regional expanded TCRs were found to correlate with counts of ubiquitous and regional nonsynonymous mutations, respectively. The tumor nonsynonymous mutation count correlated with the number of expanded intratumoral alpha and beta TCRs. Estimated TCR-seq coverage of tumor T cells was only around 7.2% for alpha chains and roughly 12% for beta chains.

The chain was built from TRBV12-5 and TRBJ2-5; the D gene is perhaps TRBD1 or TRBD2, each of them matching over 5 bases. The sequences come from lung tumor tissue, collected at surgery. This clonotype originated in a male donor with early-stage non-small cell lung cancer. The DNA is as follows: TGTGCTAGTGGTTTGGTAGAGGGGGAGACCCAGTACTTC. Protein translation: CASGLVEGETQYF.